Detailed here is one T cell receptor beta chain. There are 11 residues in the CDR3. The germline V gene has CDR1 MGHDK and CDR2 SYGVNS. Between the trimmed V and J ends, which lost 10 bases and 8 bases, there was a span of 14 bases. The data were taken from a study of blood T cell repertoires in COVID-19. Study-level background: T cells, B-cell-depleted T cells, or PBMCs supplied cDNA or gDNA.

Study members were between about 18 and 100 years old and lived in 24 US regions. Researchers sorted participants into cohorts using their self-reported clinical history. Data came from immunoSEQ multiplex PCR; TCRdb stores just in-frame clones and leaves some out. Of about 410,000 clones detected, 89% appear once; the ten largest clones hold about 1.8%. The specimen was PBMCs or T cells enriched from blood (not recorded which). This rearrangement joins TRBV25-1 to TRBJ1-2, with D unresolved. This receptor was taken from a woman in her thirties who had recovered from COVID-19. In DNA form, the CDR3 reads TGTGCCACCGCCGTCGGGGAAGGCTACACCTTC. Protein sequence: CATAVGEGYTF.